This T cell receptor (beta chain) was profiled in a study of CD8+CD57+ T cells in acquired aplastic anemia. As for the study in general: Sorted CD4+ and CD8+ cells gave an average of about 3 ug of DNA.

Germline loops: CDR1 SEHNR, CDR2 FQNEAQ (reference sequence). The V and J ends lost 3 bases and 0 bases respectively, with 8 bases between them. The CDR3 runs to 14 residues. Sequencing was done on patients that had shown CD8+CD57+ cell expansion by flow cytometry. Profiling that covered TCR beta VDJ and CDR3 relied on genomic DNA as its template. TCRdb redid the calling of the reads with MiXCR, one entry per CDR3 protein. The sample contains around 180,000 distinct CDR3 sequences, around 50% of which appear only once. This clonotype was seen many times. The sample taken for sequencing was sorted CD4+, CD8+, or CD8+CD57+ T cells (not recorded which) from PBMCs. V and J are TRBV7-9 and TRBJ2-5; D call uncertain. The source of this sequence is a human donor with aplastic anemia. The CDR3 DNA sequence: TGTGCCAGCAGCTTTCACCGGGACCAAGAGACCCAGTACTTC. It translates to CASSFHRDQETQYF.